Listed below are T cell receptor beta chains from one sample, sequenced in a study of T cells in Graves' hyperthyroidism and ophthalmopathy. TCRdb itself ran the multiplex PCR reads through MiXCR, one entry per CDR3 protein. The repertoire has under 400,000 distinct CDR3 sequences, around a sixth of them found once; the top ten carry approximately 49%. The specimen sequenced was blood. These receptors came from a woman in her forties or fifties with Graves' hyperthyroidism. Each CDR3 is given with its conserved first and last residue. The D gene is left open where the match is weak. Clone size is shown for a subset of rows, as once, few, many or a class of expanded clone.

>.|.|TRBJ2-4|TRBV2
CASRLQGLQYF
TGTGCCAGCAGGCTACAGGGATTACAGTACTTC
>TRBD2|few|TRBJ2-2|TRBV5-5
CASSSLPPNSGGPFTGELFF
TGTGCCAGCAGCTCTCTTCCCCCTAATAGCGGGGGCCCCTTCACCGGGGAGCTGTTTTTT
>.|few|TRBJ2-1|TRBV28
CASLGVHEQFF
TGTGCCAGCCTTGGGGTTCATGAGCAGTTCTTC
>.|many|TRBJ2-7|TRBV6-2/TRBV6-3
CASRRQSSYEQYF
TGTGCCAGCAGACGGCAGAGCTCCTACGAGCAGTACTTC
>TRBD2|.|TRBJ2-1|TRBV20-1
CSARAYLAGSSYNEQFF
TGCAGTGCTAGAGCTTACCTAGCGGGAAGCTCCTACAATGAGCAGTTCTTC
>TRBD1|few|TRBJ1-2|TRBV29-1
CSVSPGTGGYTF
TGCAGCGTTTCTCCCGGGACAGGCGGCTACACCTTC
>.|many|TRBJ2-7|TRBV20-1
CSARDQGLGYEQYF
TGCAGTGCTAGAGATCAGGGTCTCGGCTACGAGCAGTACTTC
>.|.|TRBJ2-3|TRBV3-1
CASSQSLGEGDTQYF
TGTGCCAGCAGCCAAAGTCTTGGAGAGGGGGATACGCAGTATTTT
>.|few|TRBJ1-5|TRBV20-1
CSALPGGYQPQHF
TGCAGTGCCTTACCGGGGGGTTATCAGCCCCAGCATTTT
>.|few|TRBJ1-1|TRBV29-1
CSVARDSNTEAFF
TGCAGCGTAGCCCGAGACTCGAACACTGAAGCTTTCTTT
>.|few|TRBJ1-2|TRBV12-3/TRBV12-4
CASSPGEGNCGYTF
TGTGCCAGCAGTCCCGGTGAGGGGAACTGTGGCTACACCTTC
>.|.|TRBJ1-1|TRBV7-9
CASSSAGTRGAEAFF
TGTGCCAGCAGCTCGGCCGGGACCCGTGGGGCTGAAGCTTTCTTT
>TRBD2|many|TRBJ2-5|TRBV3-1
CASSPTGLAGETQYF
TGTGCCAGCAGCCCTACGGGACTAGCGGGTGAGACCCAGTACTTC
>.|.|TRBJ2-7|TRBV3-1
CASSQPRVSYEQYF
TGTGCCAGCAGCCAGCCCAGGGTGTCCTACGAGCAGTACTTC
>TRBD2|.|TRBJ2-1|TRBV7-9
CASSSSGRGGDEQFF
TGTGCCAGCAGTTCCAGCGGGAGGGGAGGTGATGAGCAGTTCTTC
>.|once|TRBJ2-4|TRBV14
CASSQFTDVQYF
TGTGCCAGCAGCCAATTCACAGATGTTCAGTACTTC
>TRBD1|many|TRBJ1-2|TRBV28
CASSYRGLGGYTF
TGTGCCAGCAGTTACAGGGGGCTAGGAGGCTACACCTTC